These 27 T cell receptor beta chains were sequenced from one sample in a study of cytomegalovirus exposure and HLA in healthy donors. The PCR made use of 60 Vbeta and 13 Jbeta primers. Repertoires were generated with immunoSEQ multiplex PCR, while TCRdb's copy carries only in-frame clones and drops some. The table lists roughly 160,000 clones, about four fifths of them singletons. The sample taken for sequencing was PBMCs. Every receptor here comes from a man aged 30-40 years in good health and CMV-seronegative.

As concerns this clone: The junction differs from germline at one of its ends, possibly a read error. The chain uses TRBV7-9 and TRBJ1-1, with D hard to call. The germline CDR1 and CDR2 sequences are SEHNR and FQNEAQ (reference sequence). This CDR3 has 12 residues. CDR3 protein: CSSSLTGTEAFF. Written as DNA, the CDR3 is TGTTCCAGCAGCTTAACGGGTACTGAAGCTTTCTTT.

The V gene is TRBV2, the J gene TRBJ2-2; TRBD1 might be the D (5 bases). The length of the CDR3 is 15 residues. V lost 5 bases and J lost 2, with 12 bases in between. CDR1 is SNHLY and CDR2 is FYNNEI in the germline V gene. The CDR3 reads CASSRDSRNTGELFF. Written as DNA, the CDR3 is TGTGCCAGCAGTCGTGACAGTAGAAACACCGGGGAGCTGTTTTTT.

This clone occurred once. The chain links TRBV7-2 to TRBJ2-7; 8 positions match TRBD2. With V trimmed by 0 bases and J by 3 bases, 4 bases remained unmatched. CDR1 and CDR2 (germline): SGHTA, FQGNSA. The CDR3 has 15 residues. The CDR3 DNA reads as TGTGCCAGCAGCTTAGCTTCGGGGGGGTTCTACGAGCAGTACTTC. As protein: CASSLASGGFYEQYF.

The rearrangement uses TRBV19 and TRBJ1-2; D unresolved. This CDR3 has 13 residues. Germline V lookup: CDR1 LNHDA, CDR2 SQIVND (reference sequence). With 5 bases removed from V and 4 bases from J, the gap between germline ends came to 11 bases. CDR3 loop: CASSVGGAYGYTF. The DNA for the CDR3 is TGTGCCAGTAGTGTCGGTGGTGCCTATGGCTACACCTTC.

This chain uses TRBV5-1 with TRBJ2-2; 7 nucleotides agree with TRBD2. CDR3 length equals 17 residues. Germline loops: CDR1 SGHRS, CDR2 YFSETQ. Unmatched junction bases numbered 5, after V lost 0 bases and J lost 0 bases. CDR3 region: CASSLAYGRPNTGELFF. The CDR3 DNA follows: TGCGCCAGCAGCTTGGCCTACGGGAGGCCGAACACCGGGGAGCTGTTTTTT.

This clone was recorded a few times. V is TRBV7-2 and J is TRBJ2-2, with a tentative D call TRBD1 (5 bases). Trimming cost V 1 base and J 1 base, with 7 bases left between them. This CDR3 contains 15 residues. Germline values: CDR1 SGHTA, CDR2 FQGNSA. CDR3 loop: CASSLVRGNTGELFF. In DNA, the CDR3 is TGTGCCAGCAGCTTAGTAAGGGGGAACACCGGGGAGCTGTTTTTT.

V and J are TRBV19 and TRBJ1-1; no firm D call. There are 11 residues in the CDR3. Germline-derived CDR1 and CDR2 are LNHDA and SQIVND (reference sequence). The V end was cut by 7 bases, the J end by 6 bases, with 9 bases between. CDR3 coding DNA: TGTGCCAGTACTACCGGTCCTGAAGCTTTCTTT. This sequence encodes CASTTGPEAFF.

This chain links TRBV6-5 with TRBJ2-3, with TRBD1 identical over 9 bases. This CDR3 region has 13 residues. CDR1 is MNHEY and CDR2 is SVGAGI in the germline V gene. After removal of 10 bases from V and 0 bases from J, the junction contained 2 bases not matched to a gene. CDR3 sequence (DNA): TGTGCCATCGGGACAGGGAGCACAGATACGCAGTATTTT. Amino acid sequence: CAIGTGSTDTQYF.

The rearrangement links TRBV18 to TRBJ2-5, with 14 bases matching TRBD2. The end of the DNA fits TRBJ2-7 better, so the J call may be wrong. The CDR3 is made up of 16 amino acids. Germline V gene data show CDR1 as KGHSH and CDR2 as LQKENI. The CDR3 DNA is TGTGCCAGCTCACCTCGACTAGCGGGAGGGACTTACGAGCAGTACTTC. This translates into CASSPRLAGGTYEQYF.

The chain couples TRBV7-2 to TRBJ2-3; a possible D gene is TRBD2 (5 bases). V was trimmed by 3 bases and J by 7 bases, leaving 8 bases between them. This CDR3 contains 12 residues. Germline V CDR1 and CDR2: SGHTA, FQGNSA. CDR3 region: CASSFRLNTQYF. CDR3 nucleotide sequence: TGTGCCAGCAGCTTTCGACTAAATACGCAGTATTTT.

The chain couples TRBV29-1 to TRBJ2-7; TRBD1 is a possible D gene (6 bases). This CDR3 region has 12 residues. V was trimmed by 7 bases and J by 3 bases, leaving 13 bases between them. Germline CDR1 reads SQVTM; CDR2 reads ANQGSEA. For the CDR3, the DNA is TGCAGCGGGGGGCAGGGCAACTACGAGCAGTACTTC. Translated: CSGGQGNYEQYF.

V is TRBV6-1 and J is TRBJ2-7, with TRBD1 identical over 10 bases. This CDR3 has 15 residues. With V trimmed by 2 bases and J by 4 bases, 5 bases remained unmatched. Germline V gene sequence: CDR1 MNHNS, CDR2 SASEGT. CDR3 nucleotide sequence: TGTGCCAGCAGTGAATCCGGACAGGGGGTTTACGAGCAGTACTTC. Residues: CASSESGQGVYEQYF.

The chain joins TRBV27 to TRBJ2-7, with D maybe TRBD2 (6 bases). Germline values: CDR1 MNHEY, CDR2 SMNVEV (reference sequence). There are 13 residues in the CDR3. V lost 3 bases and J 3 bases, leaving 9 bases between the germline ends. The CDR3 DNA sequence: TGTGCCAGCAGTTTGCGGGACGGCTACGAGCAGTACTTC. Translating gives CASSLRDGYEQYF.

The chain links TRBV28 to TRBJ1-2; 9 nucleotides match TRBD1. V was clipped by 5 bases and J by 7 bases; unmatched bases: 8. Germline V gene lookup returns CDR1 MDHEN and CDR2 SYDVKM. This CDR3 is built from 14 residues. The CDR3 spells CASSPGQGMGGYTF. The CDR3 DNA reads TGTGCCAGCAGTCCGGGACAGGGAATGGGTGGCTACACCTTC.

V and J are TRBV5-4 and TRBJ2-3; 10 bases agree with TRBD2. Germline V lookup: CDR1 SGHNT, CDR2 YYREEE (reference sequence). CDR3 length: 15 amino acids. After removal of 4 bases from V and 1 base from J, the junction contained 3 bases not matched to a gene. CDR3 residues: CASSQGTSGTDTQYF. Here the CDR3 DNA reads TGTGCCAGCAGCCAAGGGACTAGCGGCACAGATACGCAGTATTTT.

The V call is TRBV5-4, the J call TRBJ1-1; D may be TRBD1 (5 bases). Germline lookup yields CDR1 SGHNT and CDR2 YYREEE (reference sequence). The V end was cut by 0 bases, the J end by 6 bases, with 9 bases between. CDR3 size: 13 residues. CDR3 sequence (DNA): TGTGCCAGCAGCTTGGGGGGACTCCCTGAAGCTTTCTTT. Protein product: CASSLGGLPEAFF.

The rearrangement joins TRBV5-1 to TRBJ1-4; D unclear. V was clipped by 7 bases and J by 0 bases, with 7 bases between them. Germline loops: CDR1 SGHRS, CDR2 YFSETQ. The CDR3 sequence is 13 residues long. The CDR3 coding sequence is TGCGCCAGCTCGGGAGCAACTAATGAAAAACTGTTTTTT. Protein product: CASSGATNEKLFF.

V and J are TRBV19 and TRBJ1-1; 7 bases agree with TRBD1. Germline-derived CDR1 and CDR2 are LNHDA and SQIVND (reference sequence). V trimming: 7 bases; J trimming: 1 base; junction bases outside the gene matches: 6. The CDR3 extends over 14 amino acids. The CDR3 region has the DNA TGTGCCAGTACCGAGGAGGGGGCGAACACTGAAGCTTTCTTT. It is translated as CASTEEGANTEAFF. Full variable domain (remainder filled in from reference TRBV19 and TRBJ1-1): DGGITQSPKYLFRKEGQNVTLSCEQNLNHDAMYWYRQDPGQGLRLIYYSQIVNDFQKGDIAEGYSVSREKKESFPLTVTSAQKNPTAFYLCASTEEGANTEAFFGQGTRLTVV.

This clone has just one count. The chain has TRBV14 and TRBJ1-6, with D perhaps matching TRBD1 (6 bases). V gave up 0 bases and J gave up 6 bases, with 9 bases separating them. Germline V gene sequence: CDR1 SGHDN, CDR2 FVKESK. The CDR3 runs 15 residues. In DNA form, the CDR3 reads TGTGCCAGCAGCCAAGAACGAGGGGGTAATTCACCCCTCCACTTT. It specifies CASSQERGGNSPLHF.

The chain carries TRBV5-1 and TRBJ2-1; 12 bases are a match to TRBD2. This CDR3 is built from 18 residues. CDR1 and CDR2 from the germline V gene are SGHRS and YFSETQ. The ends lost 1 base at V and 7 bases at J; junction bases unmatched: 12. Here the CDR3 reads CASSLYYPASGRANEQFF. The CDR3, as DNA: TGCGCCAGCAGCTTGTATTATCCGGCTAGCGGGAGGGCGAATGAGCAGTTCTTC.

A single count supports this clone. V and J are TRBV11-3 and TRBJ2-7, with a tentative D call TRBD1 (6 bases). This CDR3 has 15 residues. The ends were cut back, 4 bases at V and 0 bases at J, with 13 bases in the middle. CDR1 and CDR2 from the germline V gene are SGHNT and YENEEA. The CDR3 DNA reads TGTGCCAGCAGCTCCCCTTGGACAGACTCCTACGAGCAGTACTTC. As protein: CASSSPWTDSYEQYF.

This chain connects TRBV2 to TRBJ2-1; weak D call: TRBD1 (5 bases). CDR3 size: 11 residues. Trimming stripped 7 bases from V and 9 bases from J, with 10 bases between. The germline gives CDR1 SNHLY, CDR2 FYNNEI. CDR3 sequence: CASIEQGEQFF. In nucleotides, the CDR3 is TGTGCCAGCATAGAGCAGGGTGAGCAGTTCTTC.

This chain links TRBV13 with TRBJ1-1; maybe TRBD1 (6 bases). Germline CDR1 reads PRHDT; CDR2 reads FYEKMQ (reference sequence). This CDR3 region has 14 residues. V was clipped by 5 bases and J by 4 bases, with 14 bases between them. CDR3 DNA: TGTGCCAGCAGCGAAAACAGGGTTTTCACTGAAGCTTTCTTT. The encoded protein is CASSENRVFTEAFF.

This chain joins TRBV7-3 and TRBJ2-7; 12 bases line up with TRBD2. The ends lost 5 bases at V and 4 bases at J; junction bases unmatched: 6. The germline gives CDR1 SGHTA, CDR2 FQGTGA. The CDR3 is 15 amino acids. CDR3 nucleotides: TGTGCCAGCAGCCCTCGGACTAGCGGGACTTACGAGCAGTACTTC. Translating it yields CASSPRTSGTYEQYF.

The chain recombines TRBV6-1 with TRBJ2-3; tentatively, D is TRBD2 (5 bases). Germline CDR1 is MNHNS and CDR2 is SASEGT. V gave up 3 bases and J gave up 4 bases, with 11 bases separating them. The CDR3 consists of 14 residues. CDR3 in amino acids: CASSDPFGADTQYF. The CDR3 bases are TGTGCCAGCAGTGATCCGTTCGGGGCAGATACGCAGTATTTT.

The chain links TRBV27 to TRBJ2-1; the match to TRBD2 covers 7 bases. Germline V gene data show CDR1 as MNHEY and CDR2 as SMNVEV (reference sequence). The length of the CDR3 is 17 residues. Unmatched junction bases numbered 12, after V lost 6 bases and J lost 1 base. The CDR3 protein is CASRRAREGLSYNEQFF. The CDR3 nucleotides read TGTGCCAGCAGACGGGCCAGGGAGGGGTTGTCCTACAATGAGCAGTTCTTC.

This clone was recorded a few times. This rearrangement joins TRBV10-3 to TRBJ1-6; possible D gene TRBD1, 5 bases. Trimming pared 3 bases from V and 8 bases from J, leaving 8 bases between. This CDR3 contains 13 residues. Looked up from germline, CDR1 is ENHRY and CDR2 is SYGVKD. The CDR3 coding sequence is TGTGCCATCAGTGACGGGGGTTATTCACCCCTCCACTTT. Residues: CAISDGGYSPLHF.